A single sample is the source of the 20 T cell receptor beta chains below, sequenced in a study of blood T cell repertoires in COVID-19. The protocol was immunoSEQ multiplex PCR, while the TCRdb copy is restricted to in-frame clones and leaves out a portion. In the table there are 80,000 to 95,000 clones, about 83% of which are singletons. Sample: peripheral blood. These receptors were taken from a woman aged 70-85 years with acute or convalescent COVID-19.

The chain links TRBV10-3 to TRBJ1-2; 7 bases match TRBD1. The trim removed 10 bases at V and 4 bases at J, leaving 3 bases unmatched. This CDR3 has 11 amino acids. Per germline, CDR1 ENHRY and CDR2 SYGVKD. CDR3 bases: TGTGCCAGCGGGACAGCCTATGGCTACACCTTC. Translating it yields CASGTAYGYTF.

The sample holds one count of this clone. The genes are TRBV3-1 (or the pseudogene TRBV3-2) and TRBJ2-7, with a possible D match to TRBD1 (6 bases). CDR3 length: 20 amino acids. The germline CDR1 and CDR2 sequences are LGHDT and YNNKEL (reference sequence). V was shortened by 4 bases and J by 4 bases, with 32 bases between the two germline ends. CDR3 loop: CASSLRDVTTQGLIPYEQYV. The CDR3 bases are TGTGCCAGCAGCCTCCGCGACGTAACCACACAGGGCCTGATCCCTTACGAGCAGTACGTC.

The rearrangement uses TRBV29-1 and TRBJ2-1; no definite D call. The germline gives CDR1 SQVTM, CDR2 ANQGSEA. The CDR3 is made up of 12 amino acids. V lost 7 bases and J lost 4, with 11 bases in between. The CDR3 DNA follows: TGCAGCGCCGTGTCCGTTTACAATGAGCAGTTCTTC. This translates into CSAVSVYNEQFF.

The V call is TRBV14, the J call TRBJ2-3, with 8 bases fitting TRBD1. CDR3 size: 16 residues. V shed 0 bases and J 2 bases; nucleotides not matched to a gene: 4. Germline-derived CDR1 and CDR2 are SGHDN and FVKESK. Written as DNA, the CDR3 is TGTGCCAGCAGCCAAGAAGGGACAGGACCCACAGATACGCAGTATTTT. This encodes CASSQEGTGPTDTQYF.

This rearrangement joins TRBV19 to TRBJ1-6; D uncertain. The germline gives CDR1 LNHDA, CDR2 SQIVND (reference sequence). V lost 1 base, J lost 9 bases, and 13 bases lay in between. The CDR3 extends over 15 amino acids. CDR3 sequence reads: CASSIAAERGSPLHF. CDR3 nucleotides: TGTGCCAGTAGTATAGCGGCAGAGCGGGGTTCACCCCTCCACTTT. The entire variable domain, with the rest obtained from reference TRBV19 and TRBJ1-6, is as follows: DGGITQSPKYLFRKEGQNVTLSCEQNLNHDAMYWYRQDPGQGLRLIYYSQIVNDFQKGDIAEGYSVSREKKESFPLTVTSAQKNPTAFYLCASSIAAERGSPLHFGNGTRLTVT.

This chain joins TRBV7-6 and TRBJ1-4; 10 positions match TRBD1. The junction had 7 bases not matched to a gene; V was cut back by 2 bases and J by 7 bases. Germline V CDR1 and CDR2: SGHVS, FNYEAQ. This CDR3 has 16 residues. CDR3 loop: CASSLQGTGVSEKLFF. The CDR3 coding sequence is TGTGCCAGCAGCTTACAGGGGACAGGGGTTTCTGAAAAACTGTTTTTT.

V and J are TRBV2 and TRBJ2-7; weak D call: TRBD1 (6 bases). With 7 bases removed from V and 0 bases from J, the gap between germline ends came to 16 bases. CDR3 length: 15 residues. The germline V gene has CDR1 SNHLY and CDR2 FYNNEI. The chain's CDR3 is CASTRTETSSYEQYV. The CDR3 bases are TGTGCCAGCACCCGGACAGAGACAAGCTCCTACGAGCAGTACGTC.

Only one count was recorded for this clone. The chain combines TRBV27 with TRBJ1-4; no firm D call. Trimming took off 3 bases at V and 7 bases at J, with 9 bases between the two ends. The CDR3 consists of 13 residues. Germline values: CDR1 MNHEY, CDR2 SMNVEV (reference sequence). CDR3 residues: CASSFSETEKLFF. In DNA form, the CDR3 reads TGTGCCAGCAGTTTCTCGGAGACTGAAAAACTGTTTTTT. Variable domain in full (rest from reference TRBV27 and TRBJ1-4): EAQVTQNPRYLITVTGKKLTVTCSQNMNHEYMSWYRQDPGLGLRQIYYSMNVEVTDKGDVPEGYKVSRKEKRNFPLILESPSPNQTSLYFCASSFSETEKLFFGSGTQLSVL.

The chain employs TRBV5-4 and TRBJ2-5, with 9 bases identical to TRBD1. CDR3 length equals 14 residues. The germline gives CDR1 SGHNT, CDR2 YYREEE (reference sequence). With 3 bases clipped from V and 7 bases from J, the junction kept 7 bases outside the gene matches. Here the CDR3 reads CASSYRDRDGTQYF. The CDR3 bases are TGTGCCAGCAGCTACCGGGACAGGGATGGGACCCAGTACTTC.

This chain joins TRBV10-3 and TRBJ2-3; 14 bases align to TRBD2. The length of the CDR3 is 18 residues. V shed 10 bases, J shed 0 bases, and the junction held 12 bases outside the gene matches. Germline lookup yields CDR1 ENHRY and CDR2 SYGVKD. CDR3 sequence reads: CASIDGLAGGRSTDTQYF. Here the CDR3 DNA reads TGTGCCAGCATTGACGGACTAGCGGGGGGCCGCAGCACAGATACGCAGTATTTT.

This chain uses TRBV24-1 with TRBJ1-4, with 12 bases fitting TRBD1. The CDR3 totals 17 residues. The germline V gene has CDR1 KGHDR and CDR2 SFDVKD. Trimming cost V 2 bases and J 10 bases; bases outside gene matches: 10. CDR3 nucleotide sequence: TGTGCCACCAGTGATTCGGGCGCCGGGACAGGGGGCGGAAAACTGTTTTTT. This gives the protein CATSDSGAGTGGGKLFF.

This clone has only one observation. The chain has TRBV19 and TRBJ1-5; 7 bases are shared with TRBD1. The CDR3 runs to 15 residues. The V and J ends lost 6 bases and 1 base, in that order; junction bases with no gene match: 6. The germline CDR1 and CDR2 sequences are LNHDA and SQIVND (reference sequence). As DNA, the CDR3 is TGTGCCAGTAGGGACCCGACAGGGAGCAATCAGCCCCAGCATTTT. Its translation: CASRDPTGSNQPQHF. Combining the CDR3 with reference TRBV19 and TRBJ1-5 gives the whole variable domain DGGITQSPKYLFRKEGQNVTLSCEQNLNHDAMYWYRQDPGQGLRLIYYSQIVNDFQKGDIAEGYSVSREKKESFPLTVTSAQKNPTAFYLCASRDPTGSNQPQHFGDGTRLSIL.

The chain links TRBV4-3 to TRBJ2-1, with 7 bases aligning to TRBD1. This CDR3 has 15 residues. V gave up 0 bases and J gave up 4 bases; unmatched junction bases: 3. Germline CDR1 reads LGHNA; CDR2 reads YSLEER. CDR3 residues: CASSQDRGQYNEQFF. Here the CDR3 DNA reads TGCGCCAGCAGCCAAGATCGGGGACAGTACAATGAGCAGTTCTTC.

The rearrangement links TRBV5-5 to TRBJ2-2, with a possible D match to TRBD1 (5 bases). The V end lost 2 bases, the J end lost 4 bases, and 12 bases lay between the germline ends. This CDR3 region has 15 residues. Germline values: CDR1 SGHKS, CDR2 YYEKEE (reference sequence). The DNA of the CDR3 is TGTGCCAGCAGCTTAGGCCAGGACATCACCGGGGAGCTGTTTTTT. It encodes CASSLGQDITGELFF.

The chain carries TRBV14 and TRBJ1-2, with unresolved D. This CDR3 spans 17 amino acids. V gave up 0 bases and J gave up 0 bases, with 14 bases separating them. Germline lookup yields CDR1 SGHDN and CDR2 FVKESK. The CDR3 is CASSQETYTGPNYGYTF. The CDR3 DNA is TGTGCCAGCAGCCAAGAAACCTACACTGGGCCTAACTATGGCTACACCTTC.

The rearrangement joins TRBV4-3 to TRBJ1-2; tentatively, D is TRBD1 (6 bases). Trimming shortened V by 0 bases and J by 8 bases, and 13 bases separated the two germline ends. Germline V lookup: CDR1 LGHNA, CDR2 YSLEER. The CDR3 runs to 14 residues. In DNA, the CDR3 is TGCGCCAGCAGCCAAGATCCCCAGGGGAGCGGCTACACCTTC. It is translated as CASSQDPQGSGYTF.

This chain uses TRBV6-5 with TRBJ1-1, with D uncertain. The CDR3 is 13 amino acids. V lost 6 bases and J lost 1, with 9 bases in between. CDR1 is MNHEY and CDR2 is SVGAGI in the germline V gene. The CDR3 sequence: CASRDGGNTEAFF. The CDR3 DNA sequence: TGTGCCAGCAGAGACGGAGGGAACACTGAAGCTTTCTTT.

The chain has TRBV5-1 and TRBJ1-6; tentative D call: TRBD1 (6 bases). The CDR3 consists of 14 residues. The V and J ends lost 0 bases and 10 bases respectively, with 11 bases between them. Germline V lookup: CDR1 SGHRS, CDR2 YFSETQ. The CDR3 DNA is TGCGCCAGCAGCTTGGACAGGGACCGGTCACCCCTCCACTTT. Translation gives CASSLDRDRSPLHF.

The rearrangement joins TRBV6-2 or TRBV6-3 to TRBJ1-5; D gene uncertain. The V end lost 1 base, the J end lost 2 bases, and 6 bases lay between the germline ends. Per the germline V gene, CDR1 is MNHEY and CDR2 is SVGEGT. The CDR3 is made up of 14 amino acids. This CDR3 reads CASSYLAGNQPQHF. CDR3 DNA: TGTGCCAGCAGTTACTTAGCGGGCAATCAGCCCCAGCATTTT.

J is TRBJ2-1 and V is TRBV7-9, with 12 positions matching TRBD2. With 5 bases clipped from V and 6 bases from J, the junction kept 17 bases outside the gene matches. Germline loops: CDR1 SEHNR, CDR2 FQNEAQ (reference sequence). The CDR3 has 19 residues. This CDR3 is CASSPVGASGGALGNEQFF. CDR3 coding DNA: TGTGCCAGCAGCCCCGTCGGGGCTAGCGGGGGGGCCTTAGGCAATGAGCAGTTCTTC.